The rows below give T cell receptor beta chains drawn from one sample of a study of PD-1 blockade in classical Hodgkin lymphoma. Sequencing was performed with immunoSEQ multiplex PCR; in TCRdb, only in-frame clones are kept and a portion is missing. The sample consists of some 100,000 clones, 85% to 90% of them appearing once. Sequenced material: peripheral blood mononuclear cells (PBMCs), taken before the second cycle of nivolumab. These receptor sequences come from a human donor with classical Hodgkin lymphoma. CDR3s include the opening cysteine and the closing phenylalanine or tryptophan. A D gene is named only where the DNA matches it firmly. The size of a clone is reported for some rows only, either as once, few or many, or as a class for expanded clones.

d_gene: -
len: 12
j_gene: TRBJ2-2
abundance: -
v_gene: TRBV4-3
CDR3aa: CASSQGREELFF
CDR3nt: TGCGCCAGCAGCCAAGGTAGAGAGGAGCTGTTTTTT

d_gene: -
len: 12
j_gene: TRBJ2-1
abundance: -
v_gene: TRBV7-3
CDR3aa: CASSSGRNEQFF
CDR3nt: TGTGCCAGCAGCTCAGGTCGTAATGAGCAGTTCTTC

d_gene: TRBD1
len: 17
j_gene: TRBJ2-7
abundance: -
v_gene: TRBV27
CDR3aa: CASRRLGQGLTSYEQYF
CDR3nt: TGTGCCAGCAGACGCCTCGGACAGGGTCTGACCTCCTACGAGCAGTACTTC

d_gene: -
len: 11
j_gene: TRBJ2-5
abundance: -
v_gene: TRBV9
CDR3aa: CASSSQETQYF
CDR3nt: TGTGCCAGCAGCTCCCAAGAGACCCAGTACTTC

d_gene: -
len: 14
j_gene: TRBJ2-1
abundance: -
v_gene: TRBV9
CDR3aa: CASSSQGGYNEQFF
CDR3nt: TGTGCCAGCAGCTCTCAGGGGGGGTACAATGAGCAGTTCTTC

d_gene: TRBD1
len: 13
j_gene: TRBJ2-7
abundance: -
v_gene: TRBV5-8
CDR3aa: CASSLGDRHEQYF
CDR3nt: TGTGCCAGCAGCTTGGGGGACAGGCACGAGCAGTACTTC

d_gene: TRBD1
len: 15
j_gene: TRBJ1-1
abundance: -
v_gene: TRBV28
CDR3aa: CASSFLDRLNTEAFF
CDR3nt: TGTGCCAGCAGTTTTCTGGACAGGTTGAACACTGAAGCTTTCTTT

d_gene: -
len: 13
j_gene: TRBJ1-1
abundance: -
v_gene: TRBV5-5
CDR3aa: CASSLGVGFEAFF
CDR3nt: TGTGCCAGCAGCTTGGGTGTGGGGTTTGAAGCTTTCTTT

d_gene: -
len: 15
j_gene: TRBJ1-3
abundance: -
v_gene: TRBV9
CDR3aa: CASSVGSVSGNTIYF
CDR3nt: TGTGCCAGCAGCGTAGGGTCGGTCTCTGGAAACACCATATATTTT

d_gene: TRBD1
len: 14
j_gene: TRBJ2-7
abundance: -
v_gene: TRBV9
CDR3aa: CASSQQGRPYEQYF
CDR3nt: TGTGCCAGCAGTCAACAGGGGCGCCCCTACGAGCAGTACTTC

d_gene: -
len: 11
j_gene: TRBJ2-7
abundance: -
v_gene: TRBV30
CDR3aa: CAWSPGVEQYF
CDR3nt: TGTGCCTGGAGTCCTGGGGTGGAGCAGTACTTC

d_gene: -
len: 17
j_gene: TRBJ1-6
abundance: -
v_gene: TRBV7-6
CDR3aa: CASSLGSGHNYNSPLHF
CDR3nt: TGTGCCAGCAGCTTAGGGTCAGGACATAACTATAATTCACCCCTCCACTTT

d_gene: -
len: 14
j_gene: TRBJ1-3
abundance: -
v_gene: TRBV2
CDR3aa: CASRIDRAGNTIYF
CDR3nt: TGTGCCAGCAGGATAGATAGGGCTGGAAACACCATATATTTT

d_gene: TRBD1
len: 18
j_gene: TRBJ2-1
abundance: -
v_gene: TRBV2
CDR3aa: CASSDRWPGQGARNEQFF
CDR3nt: TGTGCCAGCAGTGATAGGTGGCCGGGACAGGGGGCAAGAAATGAGCAGTTCTTC

d_gene: -
len: 16
j_gene: TRBJ2-4
abundance: -
v_gene: TRBV5-6
CDR3aa: CASSDGRGVTKNIQYF
CDR3nt: TGTGCCAGCAGCGACGGCAGGGGAGTAACCAAAAACATTCAGTACTTC

d_gene: -
len: 13
j_gene: TRBJ1-1
abundance: -
v_gene: TRBV19
CDR3aa: CASSIQRSTEAFF
CDR3nt: TGTGCCAGTAGTATTCAGCGAAGCACTGAAGCTTTCTTT

d_gene: -
len: 14
j_gene: TRBJ1-6
abundance: -
v_gene: TRBV5-6
CDR3aa: CASSSRRNNSPLHF
CDR3nt: TGTGCCAGCAGCTCTAGACGGAATAATTCACCCCTCCACTTT

d_gene: -
len: 16
j_gene: TRBJ2-5
abundance: -
v_gene: TRBV7-7
CDR3aa: CASSSLGGQAGETQYF
CDR3nt: TGTGCCAGCAGCTCCCTTGGTGGCCAGGCGGGAGAGACCCAGTACTTC

d_gene: TRBD1
len: 14
j_gene: TRBJ1-6
abundance: -
v_gene: TRBV7-2
CDR3aa: CASSSGTANSPLHF
CDR3nt: TGTGCCAGCAGCTCCGGGACAGCAAATTCACCCCTCCACTTT

d_gene: TRBD1
len: 18
j_gene: TRBJ2-3
abundance: once
v_gene: TRBV15
CDR3aa: CATSRDRTGSPSTDTQYF
CDR3nt: TGTGCCACCAGCAGAGACCGGACAGGGAGCCCAAGCACAGATACGCAGTATTTT

d_gene: TRBD1
len: 16
j_gene: TRBJ2-1
abundance: -
v_gene: TRBV5-5
CDR3aa: CASSPGQSGIYNEQFF
CDR3nt: TGTGCCAGCAGCCCGGGACAGTCAGGGATCTACAATGAGCAGTTCTTC

d_gene: -
len: 16
j_gene: TRBJ1-2
abundance: -
v_gene: TRBV11-1
CDR3aa: CASSPHLSGNGYGYTF
CDR3nt: TGTGCCAGCAGCCCCCATCTCTCGGGGAATGGCTATGGCTACACCTTC

d_gene: -
len: 11
j_gene: TRBJ2-7
abundance: -
v_gene: TRBV25-1
CDR3aa: CASSVSAGQYF
CDR3nt: TGTGCCAGCAGTGTCTCGGCAGGGCAGTACTTC

d_gene: -
len: 12
j_gene: TRBJ2-5
abundance: -
v_gene: TRBV7-6
CDR3aa: CASSLVGETQYF
CDR3nt: TGTGCCAGCAGCTTAGTCGGGGAGACCCAGTACTTC

d_gene: TRBD1
len: 15
j_gene: TRBJ1-5
abundance: -
v_gene: TRBV6-5
CDR3aa: CASSTTGGTNQPQHF
CDR3nt: TGTGCCAGCAGTACTACAGGGGGCACCAATCAGCCCCAGCATTTT

d_gene: -
len: 16
j_gene: TRBJ1-5
abundance: few
v_gene: TRBV27
CDR3aa: CASSFYYSASNQPQHF
CDR3nt: TGTGCCAGCAGTTTTTACTACAGTGCTAGCAATCAGCCCCAGCATTTT

d_gene: -
len: 14
j_gene: TRBJ1-5
abundance: -
v_gene: TRBV28
CDR3aa: CASSLQGYGQPQHF
CDR3nt: TGTGCCAGCAGTTTACAGGGCTATGGTCAGCCCCAGCATTTT

d_gene: -
len: 14
j_gene: TRBJ1-1
abundance: -
v_gene: TRBV6-6
CDR3aa: CASSYAGLNTEAFF
CDR3nt: TGTGCCAGCAGTTACGCGGGGTTGAACACTGAAGCTTTCTTT

d_gene: -
len: 15
j_gene: TRBJ2-6
abundance: -
v_gene: TRBV25-1
CDR3aa: CASSEDRTGANVLTF
CDR3nt: TGTGCCAGCAGTGAAGACAGGACTGGGGCCAACGTCCTGACTTTC

d_gene: -
len: 19
j_gene: TRBJ2-2
abundance: -
v_gene: TRBV18
CDR3aa: CASSPPGGGLGWNTGELFF
CDR3nt: TGTGCCAGCTCACCACCGGGGGGAGGCCTCGGCTGGAACACCGGGGAGCTGTTTTTT

d_gene: -
len: 14
j_gene: TRBJ2-5
abundance: -
v_gene: TRBV7-7
CDR3aa: CASSLALASETQYF
CDR3nt: TGTGCCAGCAGCTTAGCTTTAGCCTCTGAGACCCAGTACTTC

d_gene: -
len: 14
j_gene: TRBJ1-2
abundance: -
v_gene: TRBV5-6
CDR3aa: CASSPTGVRNGYTF
CDR3nt: TGTGCCAGCAGCCCCACGGGGGTGCGGAATGGCTACACCTTC

d_gene: TRBD2
len: 16
j_gene: TRBJ2-2
abundance: -
v_gene: TRBV5-5
CDR3aa: CASSASDGRGTGELFF
CDR3nt: TGTGCCAGCAGCGCGTCCGACGGGCGGGGGACCGGGGAGCTGTTTTTT

d_gene: TRBD1
len: 15
j_gene: TRBJ1-6
abundance: -
v_gene: TRBV6-5
CDR3aa: CASSYFGQGGAPLHF
CDR3nt: TGTGCCAGCAGTTACTTCGGACAGGGGGGTGCACCCCTCCACTTT

d_gene: -
len: 15
j_gene: TRBJ1-6
abundance: -
v_gene: TRBV6-6
CDR3aa: CASSLGGGYNSPLHF
CDR3nt: TGTGCCAGCAGTTTGGGGGGGGGCTATAATTCACCCCTCCACTTT

d_gene: -
len: 14
j_gene: TRBJ2-3
abundance: once
v_gene: TRBV19
CDR3aa: CASTPPGGPDTQYF
CDR3nt: TGTGCCAGTACCCCTCCAGGCGGCCCAGATACGCAGTATTTT

d_gene: -
len: 14
j_gene: TRBJ2-5
abundance: -
v_gene: TRBV5-4
CDR3aa: CASSFDRFQETQYF
CDR3nt: TGTGCCAGCAGTTTTGACCGCTTCCAAGAGACCCAGTACTTC

d_gene: TRBD1
len: 14
j_gene: TRBJ1-2
abundance: -
v_gene: TRBV28
CDR3aa: CASRPTGTNYGYTF
CDR3nt: TGTGCCAGCAGACCGACAGGGACTAACTATGGCTACACCTTC

d_gene: TRBD1
len: 14
j_gene: TRBJ2-3
abundance: -
v_gene: TRBV6-5
CDR3aa: CASSYGQGIDTQYF
CDR3nt: TGTGCCAGCAGTTACGGACAGGGCATAGATACGCAGTATTTT

d_gene: TRBD2
len: 16
j_gene: TRBJ2-3
abundance: -
v_gene: TRBV4-2
CDR3aa: CASSQEWGGGTDTQYF
CDR3nt: TGTGCCAGCAGCCAAGAGTGGGGCGGGGGAACAGATACGCAGTATTTT

d_gene: -
len: 14
j_gene: TRBJ1-4
abundance: -
v_gene: TRBV28
CDR3aa: CASSFRQGNEKLFF
CDR3nt: TGTGCCAGCAGTTTTAGGCAGGGGAATGAAAAACTGTTTTTT

d_gene: -
len: 13
j_gene: TRBJ2-5
abundance: -
v_gene: TRBV7-9
CDR3aa: CASSSPYSGTQYF
CDR3nt: TGTGCCAGCAGCTCCCCGTATTCAGGGACCCAGTACTTC

d_gene: -
len: 15
j_gene: TRBJ1-1
abundance: -
v_gene: TRBV4-1
CDR3aa: CASILGPGAATEAFF
CDR3nt: -

d_gene: -
len: 14
j_gene: TRBJ1-2
abundance: -
v_gene: TRBV5-1
CDR3aa: CASSLDGANYGYTF
CDR3nt: TGCGCCAGCAGCTTGGATGGGGCGAACTATGGCTACACCTTC

d_gene: TRBD1
len: 15
j_gene: TRBJ2-3
abundance: -
v_gene: TRBV11-2
CDR3aa: CASSFSGQGTDTQYF
CDR3nt: TGTGCCAGCAGCTTTTCGGGACAGGGCACAGATACGCAGTATTTT

d_gene: -
len: 19
j_gene: TRBJ2-6
abundance: -
v_gene: TRBV11-2
CDR3aa: CASSTRRRGSSSGANVLTF
CDR3nt: TGTGCCAGCAGCACACGGAGACGGGGATCGAGCTCTGGGGCCAACGTCCTGACTTTC

d_gene: -
len: 14
j_gene: TRBJ2-2
abundance: -
v_gene: TRBV7-3
CDR3aa: CASSLLPGVGELFF
CDR3nt: TGTGCCAGCAGCTTACTACCAGGGGTCGGGGAGCTGTTTTTT

d_gene: -
len: 13
j_gene: TRBJ1-1
abundance: -
v_gene: TRBV30
CDR3aa: CAWSDDPLFEAFF
CDR3nt: TGTGCCTGGAGTGATGACCCCTTATTCGAGGCTTTCTTT

d_gene: -
len: 15
j_gene: TRBJ1-2
abundance: -
v_gene: TRBV7-2
CDR3aa: CASSSGRRTNYGYTF
CDR3nt: TGTGCCAGCAGCTCTGGACGGAGGACTAACTATGGCTACACCTTC

d_gene: TRBD1
len: 16
j_gene: TRBJ1-1
abundance: -
v_gene: TRBV19
CDR3aa: CASSIGNRGRNTEAFF
CDR3nt: TGTGCCAGTAGTATAGGAAACAGGGGAAGGAACACTGAAGCTTTCTTT

d_gene: TRBD1
len: 15
j_gene: TRBJ2-7
abundance: -
v_gene: TRBV7-9
CDR3aa: CASSAQGAGAYEQYF
CDR3nt: TGTGCCAGCAGCGCACAGGGGGCGGGGGCCTACGAGCAGTACTTC

d_gene: -
len: 16
j_gene: TRBJ1-5
abundance: -
v_gene: TRBV18
CDR3aa: CASSATAVRSNQPQHF
CDR3nt: TGTGCCAGCTCTGCCACAGCTGTTAGAAGCAATCAGCCCCAGCATTTT

d_gene: -
len: 12
j_gene: TRBJ2-3
abundance: -
v_gene: TRBV13
CDR3aa: CASSLNSDTQYF
CDR3nt: TGTGCCAGCAGCTTAAACTCAGATACGCAGTATTTT

d_gene: TRBD1
len: 13
j_gene: TRBJ2-7
abundance: -
v_gene: TRBV19
CDR3aa: CASSIGTGYEQYF
CDR3nt: TGTGCCAGTAGTATAGGGACAGGGTACGAGCAGTACTTC

d_gene: -
len: 15
j_gene: TRBJ2-7
abundance: -
v_gene: TRBV6-1
CDR3aa: CASRTDRPPSYEQYF
CDR3nt: TGTGCCAGCAGGACCGACAGACCCCCCTCCTACGAGCAGTACTTC